The 7 T cell receptor beta chains given below trace back to one sample, sequenced in a study of OX40 agonist ivuxolimab in advanced cancers. The method was immunoSEQ multiplex PCR; TCRdb's version includes in-frame clones alone and lacks a portion of them. Here the sample spans around 70,000 clones, around 83% being singletons. Sequenced here: CD4+ or CD8+ T cells sorted from blood, sampled in a trial of the OX40 agonist ivuxolimab. These receptors were obtained from an adult with an advanced solid tumor such as melanoma, head and neck, liver or kidney cancer.

V usage is TRBV9 and J usage is TRBJ1-4, with 10 nucleotides matching TRBD1. The CDR3 is 14 amino acids. Germline trimming cut 4 bases from V and 7 bases from J; bases unmatched to any gene: 4. CDR1 is SGDLS, CDR2 YYNGEE, per germline. The CDR3 reads CASSWGQGSEKLFF. CDR3 DNA: TGTGCCAGCAGCTGGGGACAGGGGTCTGAAAAACTGTTTTTT.

The chain recombines TRBV1 with TRBJ2-1; the table names TRBD2, a call not compared with the DNA. TRBV1 is an annotated pseudogene. CDR3 size: 18 residues. The DNA for the CDR3 is TGCACCAGCAGCCAAGACCCCGGGACTAGCCATACCTACAATGAGCAGTTCTTC. Encoded protein: CTSSQDPGTSHTYNEQFF.

The chain links TRBV12-5 to TRBJ2-1; TRBD1 might be the D (6 bases). The CDR3 loop spans 14 amino acids. Germline CDR1 is LGHNT and CDR2 is FRNRAP. V was shortened by 10 bases and J by 7 bases, with 20 bases between the two germline ends. The CDR3: CATDKGVPGNEQFF. As DNA, the CDR3 is TGTGCTACCGATAAGGGGGTTCCCGGGAATGAGCAGTTCTTC. Drawing the rest from reference TRBV12-5 and TRBJ2-1, the complete variable domain is DARVTQTPRHKVTEMGQEVTMRCQPILGHNTVFWYRQTMMQGLELLAYFRNRAPLDDSGMPKDRFSAEMPDATLATLKIQPSEPRDSAVYFCATDKGVPGNEQFFGPGTRLTVL.

This clone was recorded only once. The chain joins TRBV7-9 to TRBJ2-7; TRBD1 aligns across 7 bases. In germline, CDR1 is SEHNR, CDR2 FQNEAQ (reference sequence). The CDR3 spans 16 residues. The V and J ends lost 5 bases and 4 bases, in that order; junction bases with no gene match: 14. CDR3 bases: TGTGCCAGCAGCCCCCCCCGACAGGGACCCGCTTACGAGCAGTACTTC. Amino acids: CASSPPRQGPAYEQYF.

J is TRBJ2-7 and V is TRBV11-2, with 7 bases matching TRBD1. Losses at the gene ends were 4 bases for V and 3 bases for J; bases not matched to a gene: 6. Germline CDR1 SGHAT, CDR2 FQNNGV. The CDR3 is made up of 14 amino acids. The CDR3 DNA reads as TGTGCCAGCAGCTCATCCGGGACAGACTACGAGCAGTACTTC. Amino acids: CASSSSGTDYEQYF.

The chain recombines TRBV7-9 with TRBJ2-5, with D hard to call. Germline V lookup: CDR1 SEHNR, CDR2 FQNEAQ (reference sequence). The ends were cut back, 1 base at V and 4 bases at J, with 7 bases in the middle. The CDR3 extends over 13 amino acids. This chain's CDR3 is CASSLVSLETQYF. The CDR3 DNA reads as TGTGCCAGCAGCTTAGTGTCTTTAGAGACCCAGTACTTC.

This chain uses TRBV19 with TRBJ1-6; no definite D call. Germline V gene data show CDR1 as LNHDA and CDR2 as SQIVND (reference sequence). The CDR3 extends over 15 amino acids. Trimming stripped 4 bases from V and 4 bases from J, with 11 bases between. CDR3 sequence reads: CASSSQSTYNSPLHF. The CDR3 bases are TGTGCCAGTAGTAGCCAATCAACATATAATTCACCCCTCCACTTT.